A selection of T cell receptor beta chains follows, all from one sample in a study of blood T cell repertoires in COVID-19. Assay: immunoSEQ multiplex PCR; the TCRdb copy retains only in-frame clones and omits some. The sample carries 380,000 or so clones, roughly nine tenths recorded once. Source material: peripheral blood. The receptors were sampled from a man aged 35-49 years with acute or convalescent COVID-19. Both conserved end residues are part of each CDR3. A D gene is named only where the DNA matches it firmly. Clone size is shown for a subset of rows, as once, few, many or a class of expanded clone.

CDR3 DNA | CDR3 protein | J gene | clone size | V gene | CDR3 length | D gene
TGTGCCAGCAGCTCCGGGACAGGGAATGAAAAACTGTTTTTT | CASSSGTGNEKLFF | TRBJ1-4 | . | TRBV11-2 | 14 | TRBD1
TGTGCCAGCAGCGGACAGGGTAACACAGATACGCAGTATTTT | CASSGQGNTDTQYF | TRBJ2-3 | . | TRBV9 | 14 | TRBD1
TGTGCCATCAGTGAGTCAGACAGGGATGATACGCAGTATTTT | CAISESDRDDTQYF | TRBJ2-3 | once | TRBV10-3 | 14 | TRBD1
TGCGCCAGCAGCCAAGGGAAAGCGGGAGATCTCGAGCAGTACTTC | CASSQGKAGDLEQYF | TRBJ2-7 | few | TRBV4-1 | 15 | TRBD2
TGTGCCAGCAGTGAACAAGGGGGCGATAATTCACCCCTCCACTTT | CASSEQGGDNSPLHF | TRBJ1-6 | . | TRBV2 | 15 | TRBD1
TGTGCCAGCAGCTGGCGGACAGCTGGGGCCAACGTCCTGACTTTC | CASSWRTAGANVLTF | TRBJ2-6 | . | TRBV11-2 | 15 | .
TGTGCCAGCAGCTTGGAAGGGGGCGCAGGGTCTTACTATGGCTACACCTTC | CASSLEGGAGSYYGYTF | TRBJ1-2 | once | TRBV5-5 | 17 | TRBD1
TGTGCCAGAAGCCGGGACGGGACTAGCGATTACTACGAGCAGTACTTC | CARSRDGTSDYYEQYF | TRBJ2-7 | . | TRBV5-3 | 16 | TRBD2
TGTGCCTGGACTACCCCGAACACTGAAGCTTTCTTT | CAWTTPNTEAFF | TRBJ1-1 | . | TRBV30 | 12 | .
TGTGCCAGCTCACCCCAGGGGAATGGAAACACCATATATTTT | CASSPQGNGNTIYF | TRBJ1-3 | once | TRBV18 | 14 | .
TGTGCCAGCAGCGTAGGACAGGGCTCTGGAAACACCATATATTTT | CASSVGQGSGNTIYF | TRBJ1-3 | . | TRBV9 | 15 | TRBD1
TGTGCCAGCAGTTGGACAGGGGGCACTGAAGCTTTCTTT | CASSWTGGTEAFF | TRBJ1-1 | . | TRBV28 | 13 | TRBD1
TGTGCCAGCAGCTTGCAGGGAGGGGAGACCCAGTACTTC | CASSLQGGETQYF | TRBJ2-5 | . | TRBV5-4 | 13 | TRBD2
TGTGCCAGCAGCCAAGGCCAGGGTAATCAGCCCCAGCATTTT | CASSQGQGNQPQHF | TRBJ1-5 | . | TRBV3-1/TRBV3-2 | 14 | .
TGTGCCAGCAGCGACGAGCCCCCAGGACAGGGGCCGAGCTCCTACGAGCAGTACTTC | CASSDEPPGQGPSSYEQYF | TRBJ2-7 | . | TRBV9 | 19 | TRBD1
TGCGCCAGCAGCCAGGTGACAGGGACTTACGAGCAGTACTTC | CASSQVTGTYEQYF | TRBJ2-7 | . | TRBV4-3 | 14 | .
TGTGCCAGCAACGACGCCGGGACTAGAGCTTTCTTT | CASNDAGTRAFF | TRBJ1-1 | . | TRBV28 | 12 | .
TGTGCCACGTACCTGGGACAGGGAGCGATTCAGCCCCAGCATTTT | CATYLGQGAIQPQHF | TRBJ1-5 | once | TRBV24-1 | 15 | TRBD1
TGTGCCAGCAGTGACACATCGCGGGACAGGTCGGTATCCTATAATTCACCCCTCCACTTT | CASSDTSRDRSVSYNSPLHF | TRBJ1-6 | . | TRBV6-4 | 20 | TRBD1
TGTGCCAGCAGGGGACAGGGTCAAGAGACCCAGTACTTC | CASRGQGQETQYF | TRBJ2-5 | . | TRBV6-5 | 13 | TRBD1
TGTGCCACCAGCAGAGAAAGAGTAGCGGGAAGAAAGAATGAGCAGTTCTTC | CATSRERVAGRKNEQFF | TRBJ2-1 | once | TRBV15 | 17 | TRBD2
TGCAGCGTTGCACTAGCGGGAGAGGTTACGGGTGAGCAGTTCTTC | CSVALAGEVTGEQFF | TRBJ2-1 | . | TRBV29-1 | 15 | TRBD2
TGTGCCAGTAGCCTAGGGGGTTACAACACTGAAGCTTTCTTT | CASSLGGYNTEAFF | TRBJ1-1 | . | TRBV19 | 14 | .
TGTGCCAGCAGTCTGACAGGGGGCACTGAAGCTTTCTTT | CASSLTGGTEAFF | TRBJ1-1 | . | TRBV28 | 13 | TRBD1
TGTGCCAGCAGCCAAGAGGACAGGGCCCCCTACGAGCAGTACTTC | CASSQEDRAPYEQYF | TRBJ2-7 | . | TRBV3-1/TRBV3-2 | 15 | TRBD1
TGTGCCAGTAGTTCCCATAGCGGGACCTACAATGAGCAGTTCTTC | CASSSHSGTYNEQFF | TRBJ2-1 | . | TRBV19 | 15 | TRBD2
TGTGCCAGCAGCTCAAAAGCGGGAGGACGCGGGGATGAGCAGTTCTTC | CASSSKAGGRGDEQFF | TRBJ2-1 | once | TRBV11-2 | 16 | TRBD2
TGTGCCAGCACCCCTGGGCGGGGGGCCCAGGGGCTGTTTTTT | CASTPGRGAQGLFF | TRBJ2-2 | . | TRBV27 | 14 | TRBD2
TGTGCCAGCAGCTTAGCCTCAGGGAATGTGGTCGGCGGCTACACCTTC | CASSLASGNVVGGYTF | TRBJ1-2 | . | TRBV7-2 | 16 | .
TGTGCCAGCAGCCGATCGACAGGGGCTAATGAAAAACTGTTTTTT | CASSRSTGANEKLFF | TRBJ1-4 | . | TRBV3-1/TRBV3-2 | 15 | TRBD1
TGTGCCTGGAGTGTACATCGGGGGAATATGCAGTATTTT | CAWSVHRGNMQYF | TRBJ2-3 | . | TRBV30 | 13 | .
TGTGCCAGCAGTTATGACAGGGAGAGCGGTGATGATGAAAAACTGTTTTTT | CASSYDRESGDDEKLFF | TRBJ1-4 | once | TRBV28 | 17 | TRBD1
TGCGCCAGCAGCCCAACCCCTAGACAGGACATCACTGAAGCTTTCTTT | CASSPTPRQDITEAFF | TRBJ1-1 | . | TRBV5-1 | 16 | .
TGCGCCAGCAGCCGCGGGACTAGCGGGGTGAGCCACACCGGGGAGCTGTTTTTT | CASSRGTSGVSHTGELFF | TRBJ2-2 | . | TRBV4-3 | 18 | TRBD2
TGTGCCAGCAGCAAAGGGACTAGCGGGGTATATACGCAGTATTTT | CASSKGTSGVYTQYF | TRBJ2-3 | . | TRBV7-6 | 15 | TRBD2
TGTGCCAGCAGCGTAGGGGCGGGTCGAAATTCACCCCTCCACTTT | CASSVGAGRNSPLHF | TRBJ1-6 | few | TRBV9 | 15 | .
TGTGCCAGCAGTCCCCCGGGGAGGGAGGTCACTGAAGCTTTCTTT | CASSPPGREVTEAFF | TRBJ1-1 | . | TRBV28 | 15 | .
TGTGCCAGCAGCCAAGACTTGTTATGGGCGGACAGGGGATATTCACCCCTCCACTTT | CASSQDLLWADRGYSPLHF | TRBJ1-6 | . | TRBV3-1/TRBV3-2 | 19 | TRBD1
TGTGCCAGCAGTTTATCGGGACAGGGATTTGGACCCCTCCACTTT | CASSLSGQGFGPLHF | TRBJ1-6 | . | TRBV27 | 15 | TRBD1
TGTGCCAGTAGTTCCTGGCCTGGTAATTCACCCCTCCACTTT | CASSSWPGNSPLHF | TRBJ1-6 | . | TRBV19 | 14 | .
TGTGCCAGCAGCTTATTCCCGGGGAAGACGACTGAAGCTTTCTTT | CASSLFPGKTTEAFF | TRBJ1-1 | . | TRBV7-2 | 15 | .
TGCGCCAGCAGCTTGGCCGGGGCGGGGTACGGAAACACCATATATTTT | CASSLAGAGYGNTIYF | TRBJ1-3 | . | TRBV5-1 | 16 | .
TGTGCCAGCAGGGACAGGGGTGCTAATGAAAAACTGTTTTTT | CASRDRGANEKLFF | TRBJ1-4 | . | TRBV6-5 | 14 | TRBD1